The 26 T cell receptor beta chains presented below share a single source sample, sequenced in a study of cytomegalovirus exposure and HLA in healthy donors. The primer mix had 60 Vbeta and 13 Jbeta primers. Only in-frame clones appear in the TCRdb table, and some are missing; sequencing was by immunoSEQ multiplex PCR. The table lists around 150,000 clones, 80% to 90% of them singletons, with roughly 7.5% in the top ten. The specimen was PBMCs. These receptors came from a woman aged 25 to 45 in good health and CMV-seropositive.

The chain employs TRBV28 and TRBJ2-1; TRBD2 matches at 13 bases. The junction had 5 bases not matched to a gene; V was cut back by 5 bases and J by 7 bases. Per the germline V gene, CDR1 is MDHEN and CDR2 is SYDVKM. This CDR3 region has 15 residues. The CDR3, as DNA: TGTGCCAGCAGTCCTACTAGCGGGGGGGTAAATGAGCAGTTCTTC. Translating it yields CASSPTSGGVNEQFF.

The rearrangement joins TRBV7-2 to TRBJ2-7; D is ambiguous. V gave up 1 base and J gave up 2 bases, with 9 bases separating them. Germline CDR1 and CDR2: SGHTA and FQGNSA. The CDR3 consists of 14 residues. The CDR3 sequence is CASSLGGTPYEQYF. As DNA, the CDR3 is TGTGCCAGCAGCTTAGGAGGAACCCCCTACGAGCAGTACTTC.

The rearrangement links TRBV18 to TRBJ2-3, with 9 bases fitting TRBD1. This CDR3 region has 14 residues. Germline CDR1 and CDR2: KGHSH and LQKENI. With V trimmed by 4 bases and J by 3 bases, 2 bases remained unmatched. CDR3 DNA: TGTGCCAGCTCACTCGACAGGGGGACAGATACGCAGTATTTT. Residues: CASSLDRGTDTQYF.

This clone was seen a single time. V gene TRBV18 combines with J gene TRBJ2-7, with 7 positions matching TRBD1. Germline assignment: CDR1 KGHSH and CDR2 LQKENI. The junction had 7 bases not matched to a gene; V was cut back by 3 bases and J by 5 bases. There are 14 residues in the CDR3. The CDR3 here is CASSPPQGVHEQYF. In nucleotides, the CDR3 is TGTGCCAGCTCACCCCCCCAGGGGGTACACGAGCAGTACTTC.

The chain links TRBV10-3 to TRBJ2-7; D is ambiguous. Trimming pared 0 bases from V and 8 bases from J, leaving 11 bases between. Looked up from germline, CDR1 is ENHRY and CDR2 is SYGVKD. This CDR3 is built from 13 residues. The CDR3, as DNA: TGTGCCATCAGTGAGTCGAGGCAGAGCCAGCAGTACTTC. Protein sequence: CAISESRQSQQYF.

This clone has a handful of counts. This rearrangement joins TRBV18 to TRBJ2-7, with 8 nucleotides matching TRBD1. V was pared by 1 base and J by 3 bases, with 8 bases of the junction left unmatched. Germline CDR1 is KGHSH and CDR2 is LQKENI. This CDR3 has 16 residues. This chain's CDR3 is CASSPQLTGGVYEQYF. CDR3 DNA: TGTGCCAGCTCACCACAGTTAACAGGGGGTGTCTACGAGCAGTACTTC.

The chain recombines TRBV2 with TRBJ1-5; TRBD1 might be the D (5 bases). CDR1 SNHLY and CDR2 FYNNEI come from the germline V gene. The CDR3 contains 15 residues. Trimming took 6 bases from V and 5 from J, leaving 17 bases between them. Here the CDR3 DNA reads TGTGCCAGCAGCCGCAGGGACTCTTGGGATCAGCCCCAGCATTTT. Protein product: CASSRRDSWDQPQHF.

The J gene is TRBJ1-6, the V gene TRBV5-6; no clear D gene. CDR1 is SGHDT and CDR2 is YYEEEE in the germline V gene. CDR3 length equals 14 residues. Trimming cost V 4 bases and J 4 bases, with 9 bases left between them. CDR3 amino acids: CASSGPGYNSPLHF. For the CDR3, the DNA is TGTGCCAGCAGCGGTCCGGGATATAATTCACCCCTCCACTTT.

The rearrangement joins TRBV2 to TRBJ1-5; possibly TRBD1 for D (5 bases). V shed 7 bases and J shed 0 bases, with 22 bases lying between them. This CDR3 has 18 amino acids. Germline CDR1 SNHLY, CDR2 FYNNEI. The CDR3 is CASKLEGRPGVSNQPQHF. For the CDR3, the DNA is TGTGCCAGCAAGCTAGAGGGCCGGCCGGGGGTTAGCAATCAGCCCCAGCATTTT.

This clone turned up a few times. The genes are TRBV7-8 and TRBJ1-5; unclear D gene. Trimming cost V 1 base and J 6 bases, with 4 bases left between them. The CDR3 loop spans 12 amino acids. CDR1 is SGHVS, CDR2 FQNEAQ, per germline. The CDR3 protein is CASSLELQPQHF. CDR3 sequence (DNA): TGTGCCAGCAGCTTAGAACTTCAGCCCCAGCATTTT.

V is TRBV5-4 and J is TRBJ2-3, with D perhaps TRBD2 (7 bases). The CDR3 covers 14 residues. V lost 6 bases and J lost 0, with 11 bases in between. Germline assignment: CDR1 SGHNT and CDR2 YYREEE (reference sequence). The CDR3 here is CASMGGLSTDTQYF. The CDR3 bases are TGTGCCAGCATGGGGGGGCTGAGCACAGATACGCAGTATTTT.

The chain couples TRBV2 to TRBJ2-2; possibly TRBD1 for D (6 bases). The length of the CDR3 is 17 residues. V lost 2 bases and J lost 5, with 18 bases in between. CDR1 and CDR2 (germline): SNHLY, FYNNEI. CDR3 sequence (DNA): TGTGCCAGCAGTGAATCCGTATGGACAGCAAGGACCGGGGAGCTGTTTTTT. Encoded protein: CASSESVWTARTGELFF.

This clone was recorded once. The V and J genes are TRBV5-6 and TRBJ2-5; 9 bases map to TRBD2. With 0 bases clipped from V and 0 bases from J, the junction kept 6 bases outside the gene matches. From germline, CDR1 is SGHDT and CDR2 YYEEEE. The CDR3 length is 17 residues. Here the CDR3 reads CASSLAGGGAYQETQYF. For the CDR3, the DNA is TGTGCCAGCAGCTTGGCCGGCGGGGGGGCGTACCAAGAGACCCAGTACTTC.

CDR3 nucleotides: TGTGCCAGCAGCCTCGAGTTTCTCTCTGGGGCCAACGTCCTGACTTTC. Translated: CASSLEFLSGANVLTF. V gene TRBV5-6 combines with J gene TRBJ2-6; D uncertain. The CDR3 is 16 amino acids. V gave up 4 bases and J gave up 0 bases, with 11 bases separating them. Germline V gene data show CDR1 as SGHDT and CDR2 as YYEEEE.

The J gene is TRBJ1-1, the V gene TRBV7-2; maybe TRBD1 (5 bases). V gave up 5 bases and J gave up 3 bases, with 10 bases separating them. Germline loops: CDR1 SGHTA, CDR2 FQGNSA. The CDR3 length is 13 residues. Written as DNA, the CDR3 is TGTGCCAGCAGCCAACAGGAGTACACTGAAGCTTTCTTT. It translates to CASSQQEYTEAFF. Filled out from reference TRBV7-2 and TRBJ1-1, the complete variable domain reads GAGVSQSPSNKVTEKGKDVELRCDPISGHTALYWYRQSLGQGLEFLIYFQGNSAPDKSGLPSDRFSAERTGGSVSTLTIQRTQQEDSAVYLCASSQQEYTEAFFGQGTRLTVV.

The chain joins TRBV5-4 to TRBJ1-1; perhaps TRBD1 as D (6 bases). V lost 0 bases and J lost 1, with 13 bases in between. From germline, CDR1 is SGHNT and CDR2 YYREEE (reference sequence). The CDR3 is made up of 16 amino acids. This CDR3 reads CASSLELQGWNTEAFF. The CDR3 region has the DNA TGTGCCAGCAGCTTGGAATTACAGGGCTGGAACACTGAAGCTTTCTTT.

In DNA form, the CDR3 reads TGTGCCAGTAGTCCTCAGACACGCTATGGCTACACCTTC. It translates to CASSPQTRYGYTF. The V call is TRBV19, the J call TRBJ1-2; D gene unclear. V lost 5 bases and J 4 bases, leaving 11 bases between the germline ends. The germline V gene encodes CDR1 LNHDA and CDR2 SQIVND (reference sequence). This CDR3 spans 13 amino acids.

This clone showed up just once. The CDR3 region has the DNA TGTGCCAGCAGCGGAACTAGCGGGGAGAATGAGCAGTTCTTC. It codes for CASSGTSGENEQFF. This chain joins TRBV9 and TRBJ2-1; 10 bases align to TRBD2. J gave up 7 bases and V 3 bases, and 4 bases lay outside the gene matches. In germline, CDR1 is SGDLS, CDR2 YYNGEE. The CDR3 length is 14 residues.

This clone has more than one count but fewer than ten. This rearrangement joins TRBV9 to TRBJ2-6; 9 positions agree with TRBD2. CDR1 is SGDLS, CDR2 YYNGEE, per germline. This CDR3 has 16 amino acids. Trimming took 5 bases from V and 0 from J; bases not matched to a gene: 3. DNA for the CDR3: TGTGCCAGCAGGCGGGGGGGGACCTCTGGGGCCAACGTCCTGACTTTC. Translation gives CASRRGGTSGANVLTF.

The CDR3 region has the DNA TGCGCCAGCAGCTTGGCCCTAGCGGGACAGATTAATGAAAAACTGTTTTTT. It codes for CASSLALAGQINEKLFF. This chain uses TRBV5-1 with TRBJ1-4; the match to TRBD1 covers 7 bases. The CDR3 has 17 amino acids. CDR1 is SGHRS and CDR2 is YFSETQ in the germline V gene. The V segment lost 0 bases and the J segment 4 bases; nucleotides outside the gene matches: 9. The complete variable domain, with remaining parts taken from reference TRBV5-1 and TRBJ1-4, reads KAGVTQTPRYLIKTRGQQVTLSCSPISGHRSVSWYQQTPGQGLQFLFEYFSETQRNKGNFPGRFSGRQFSNSRSEMNVSTLELGDSALYLCASSLALAGQINEKLFFGSGTQLSVL.

The chain joins TRBV9 to TRBJ2-3; D is unclear. Trimming stripped 1 base from V and 0 bases from J, with 9 bases between. Per the germline V gene, CDR1 is SGDLS and CDR2 is YYNGEE. The CDR3 is 15 residues long. In DNA form, the CDR3 reads TGTGCCAGCAGCGTACACGGGTACAGCACAGATACGCAGTATTTT. It is translated as CASSVHGYSTDTQYF.

This clone was seen only a few times. This chain uses TRBV4-2 with TRBJ2-7; D is unresolved. This CDR3 has 14 amino acids. From germline, CDR1 is LGHNA and CDR2 YNFKEQ. Deletions cut 1 base from V and 1 base from J, with 8 bases between. The CDR3 DNA sequence: TGTGCCAGCAGCCAAGTTCAGTCGTCCTACGAGCAGTACTTC. Its protein product is CASSQVQSSYEQYF.

The rearrangement joins TRBV19 to TRBJ1-4; TRBD1 might be the D (5 bases). The CDR3 totals 14 residues. Trimming removed 6 bases at V and 4 bases at J, with 12 bases between. The germline gives CDR1 LNHDA, CDR2 SQIVND (reference sequence). The CDR3 DNA is TGTGCCAGTAGGGTGAGGGACTATAATGAAAAACTGTTTTTT. Translation: CASRVRDYNEKLFF.

V usage is TRBV4-1 and J usage is TRBJ1-2; D remains ambiguous. Trimming took 4 bases from V and 0 from J, leaving 15 bases between them. Germline CDR1 and CDR2: MGHRA and YSYEKL. The CDR3 consists of 16 residues. Here the CDR3 reads CASSPRSAAANYGYTF. The CDR3 DNA sequence: TGCGCCAGCAGCCCTCGGTCCGCCGCGGCTAACTATGGCTACACCTTC.

This clone showed up just once. The chain couples TRBV4-2 to TRBJ2-4; 12 positions match TRBD2. Germline V gives CDR1 LGHNA, CDR2 YNFKEQ. The V gene end was trimmed by 3 bases and the J gene end by 6 bases; junction bases not matched to a gene: 9. The CDR3 runs 17 residues. Here the CDR3 reads CASSQHVLAGGINIQYF. The DNA of the CDR3 is TGTGCCAGCAGCCAGCATGTGCTAGCGGGGGGGATAAACATTCAGTACTTC.

The V gene is TRBV2, the J gene TRBJ2-4; 10 nucleotides line up with TRBD2. The CDR3 is 14 residues long. V gave up 6 bases and J gave up 4 bases; unmatched junction bases: 3. Germline V gene sequence: CDR1 SNHLY, CDR2 FYNNEI. The CDR3 loop is CASRDSGGKNIQYF. CDR3 sequence (DNA): TGTGCCAGCAGGGATAGCGGGGGGAAAAACATTCAGTACTTC.